These T cell receptor beta chains were read from a single sample in a study of CDR3 diversity in severe acne. TCRdb re-called the PCR reads with MiXCR, one entry per CDR3 protein. There are approximately 84,000 distinct CDR3 sequences in the sample; approximately 51% occur only once, and around 15% lies in the top ten. The specimen sequenced was blood. These receptors were collected from a male donor in good health, without acne. Both conserved end residues are part of each CDR3. Each record gives: V gene, D gene, J gene, clone size, CDR3 protein, CDR3 DNA. A D gene is named only where the DNA matches it firmly. The size field is filled for only some rows; it gives once, few, many or a size class.

TRBV19	TRBD1	TRBJ1-2	-	CASSTGAGGGYGYTF	TGTGCCAGTAGTACCGGGGCAGGGGGCGGCTATGGCTACACCTTC
TRBV6-5	TRBD2	TRBJ2-7	-	CASSYYEPASAGGAYEQYF	TGTGCCAGCAGTTACTATGAGCCCGCTTCGGCGGGAGGGGCGTACGAGCAGTACTTC
TRBV7-6	TRBD2	TRBJ2-7	-	CASSPTSGGRYEQYF	TGTGCCAGCAGCCCTACTAGCGGTGGAAGGTACGAGCAGTACTTC
TRBV7-2	TRBD1	TRBJ1-1	-	CASSPRDSSYTEAFF	TGTGCCAGCAGCCCGCGGGACAGTAGTTACACTGAAGCTTTCTTT
TRBV25-1	TRBD2	TRBJ2-7	-	CASSDGSGGYYEQYF	TGTGCCAGCAGTGACGGTAGCGGGGGGTATTACGAGCAGTACTTC
TRBV7-9	TRBD2	TRBJ2-7	-	CASSHPQGTSGRSEQYF	TGTGCCAGCAGCCACCCCCAGGGGACTAGCGGGAGGTCCGAGCAGTACTTC
TRBV18	TRBD2	TRBJ2-2	-	CASSLATSGDNTGELFF	TGTGCCAGCTCACTGGCCACTAGCGGGGATAACACCGGGGAGCTGTTTTTT
TRBV14	TRBD2	TRBJ2-1	-	CASSQGPSGDTYNEQFF	TGTGCCAGCAGCCAAGGCCCTAGCGGGGACACCTACAATGAGCAGTTCTTC
TRBV5-1	-	TRBJ2-7	many	CASSLARSLEKDEQYF	TGCGCCAGCAGCTTGGCCAGGAGCCTTGAAAAAGACGAGCAGTACTTC
TRBV20-1	-	TRBJ1-2	medium-sized	CSADFRDAKGYTF	TGCAGTGCTGATTTCCGGGACGCCAAGGGCTACACCTTC
TRBV3-1	TRBD2	TRBJ2-5	few	CAGSQARTSGQETQYF	TGCGCCGGCAGCCAAGCGAGGACTAGCGGACAAGAGACCCAGTACTTC
TRBV7-9	-	TRBJ2-2	-	CASSGLSTGELFF	TGTGCCAGCAGCGGGTTGAGCACCGGGGAGCTGTTTTTT
TRBV20-1	-	TRBJ2-2	-	CSASAHPEDIF	TGCAGTGCCAGTGCCCATCCTGAAGACATTTTT
TRBV20-1	TRBD2	TRBJ2-1	-	CSAKTSGRGNEQFF	TGCAGTGCTAAGACTAGCGGGAGGGGGAATGAGCAGTTCTTC
TRBV25-1	-	TRBJ1-5	-	CASSDPSENSNQPQHF	TGTGCCAGCAGTGACCCCTCGGAGAATAGCAATCAGCCCCAGCATTTT
TRBV20-1	TRBD1	TRBJ1-5	-	CSAPPGQGAGNQPQHF	TGCAGTGCTCCCCCGGGACAGGGGGCAGGAAATCAGCCCCAGCATTTT
TRBV24-1	TRBD1	TRBJ2-2	few	CATSQGTDTGELFF	TGTGCCACCTCACAGGGGACGGACACCGGGGAGCTGTTTTTT
TRBV6-5	-	TRBJ1-1	once	CATRRSRGYTEAFF	TGTGCCACCCGTCGGAGCAGGGGTTACACTGAAGCTTTCTTT
TRBV5-1	-	TRBJ1-5	-	CASNTYPDSRQPQHF	TGCGCCAGCAACACCTACCCGGACAGCAGACAGCCCCAGCATTTT
TRBV27	-	TRBJ2-7	few	CASSPRSSYEQYF	TGTGCCAGCAGTCCTAGGAGCTCCTACGAGCAGTACTTC
TRBV12-3/TRBV12-4	TRBD1	TRBJ1-3	-	CASSLGTGGSRNTIYF	TGTGCCAGCAGTCTCGGGACAGGGGGATCGAGAAACACCATATATTTT
TRBV13	-	TRBJ1-2	-	CASDPGIDYGYTF	TGTGCCAGCGACCCAGGGATTGACTATGGCTACACCTTC
TRBV7-2	TRBD2	TRBJ2-7	medium-sized	CASSALLADPTYEQYF	TGTGCCAGCAGCGCCCTACTAGCGGACCCTACCTACGAGCAGTACTTC
TRBV29-1	-	TRBJ1-2	-	CSAKWGNGYTF	TGCAGTGCTAAATGGGGCAATGGCTACACCTTC